A selection of T cell receptor beta chains follows, all from one sample in a study of cytomegalovirus exposure and HLA in healthy donors. The protocol was immunoSEQ multiplex PCR, while the TCRdb copy is restricted to in-frame clones and leaves out a portion. The table shows roughly 150,000 clones, with 70% to 80% occurring only once. The sample was PBMCs. The receptors were gathered from a woman aged 40 to 50 in good health and CMV-seronegative. Each CDR3 is given with its conserved first and last residue. A D gene is named only where the DNA matches it firmly. A row's size may be missing; if present it is once, few, many or a size class.

j_call	clone_size	v_call	d_call	cdr3_nt	cdr3_aa
TRBJ2-3	.	TRBV29-1	TRBD1	TGCAGCGGGGGGACAGGGAGAACAGATACGCAGTATTTT	CSGGTGRTDTQYF
TRBJ2-1	.	TRBV6-5	.	TGTGCCAGCAGTTACTGGCAGGGGAGCGATGAGCAGTTCTTC	CASSYWQGSDEQFF
TRBJ1-2	.	TRBV9	.	TGTGCCAGCAGCGTAGGAGGGATCGCGGTCCTCACCTTC	CASSVGGIAVLTF
TRBJ2-1	.	TRBV7-3	TRBD2	TGTGCCAGCAGCTTCTCTAGCGGGGGGCGGGATGAGCAGTTCTTC	CASSFSSGGRDEQFF
TRBJ1-6	.	TRBV5-6	.	TGTGCCAGCAGCTTGGACAGGGCAAGCTCCTATAATTCACCCCTCCACTTT	CASSLDRASSYNSPLHF
TRBJ2-5	.	TRBV4-2	.	TGTGCCAGCAGCCAAGATCTAATTATGACACAGGGTGAGGAGACCCAGTACTTC	CASSQDLIMTQGEETQYF
TRBJ2-6	few	TRBV4-2	TRBD2	TGTGCCAGCAGCCAAGGGACTAGCAGCTCTGGGGCCAACGGCCTGACTTTC	CASSQGTSSSGANGLTF
TRBJ2-3	.	TRBV7-2	TRBD2	TGTGCCAGCAGCTTAGGACTAGCGGGAGGCACAGATACGCAGTATTTT	CASSLGLAGGTDTQYF
TRBJ1-5	once	TRBV7-2	TRBD1	TGTGCCAGCAGCTCCGGGACAGGGGGTCAGCCCCAGCATTTT	CASSSGTGGQPQHF
TRBJ1-1	.	TRBV7-9	.	TGTTCCAGCAGCTTACTGGGAGACGAAGCTTTCTTT	CSSSLLGDEAFF
TRBJ1-1	.	TRBV9	.	TGTGCCAGCAGCAAAGAGGGGGATTTGAACACTGAAGCTTTCTTT	CASSKEGDLNTEAFF
TRBJ2-7	.	TRBV30	TRBD1	TGTGCCTGGAGTGTACATCGGACAGGGCTCGGAGAGCAGTACTTC	CAWSVHRTGLGEQYF
TRBJ2-7	.	TRBV5-5	.	TGTGCCAGCAGCCAATCCTACGAGCAGTACTTC	CASSQSYEQYF
TRBJ1-4	.	TRBV5-4	.	TGTGCCAGCAGCTCGGGGGAACGCGAAAAACTGTTTTTT	CASSSGEREKLFF
TRBJ2-7	.	TRBV11-2	TRBD1	TGTGCCAGCAGCTCCTCTGGGACAGGATACGAGCAGTACTTC	CASSSSGTGYEQYF
TRBJ2-3	few	TRBV7-8	.	TGTGCCAGCAGTCCCCGGTTGGGGCGGCCCACAGATACGCAGTATTTT	CASSPRLGRPTDTQYF
TRBJ1-2	.	TRBV7-2	TRBD1	TGTGCCAGCAGCTTAGCGCTTGTCAGGGGGGATGGCTACACCTTC	CASSLALVRGDGYTF
TRBJ2-3	.	TRBV11-1	TRBD1	TGTGCCAGCAGCTACGACAGGGGGCCCCTCACAGATACGCAGTATTTT	CASSYDRGPLTDTQYF
TRBJ1-5	.	TRBV2	TRBD1	TGTGCCAGCAAAACCGGGACAGGGTTTCAGCCCCAGCATTTT	CASKTGTGFQPQHF
TRBJ2-3	.	TRBV11-2	TRBD2	TGTGCCAGCAGCTTAGATCGCTCACTAGCGGGAGGGCTGACAGATACGCAGTATTTT	CASSLDRSLAGGLTDTQYF
TRBJ2-1	.	TRBV7-9	.	TGTGCCAGCAGCCCCAGCGGTGGAGTGCATGAGCAGTTCTTC	CASSPSGGVHEQFF
TRBJ2-3	.	TRBV4-3	TRBD2	TGCGCCAGCAGCCAAGACCTGTCTAGGGCTAGCGGGTACACAGATACGCAGTATTTT	CASSQDLSRASGYTDTQYF
TRBJ2-2	.	TRBV6-6	TRBD2	TGTGCCACCCGCGGGGGACGGACCGGGGAGCTGTTTTTT	CATRGGRTGELFF
TRBJ1-3	.	TRBV5-1	TRBD1	TGCGCCAGCAGCTTGCCGGGACAGGATCTCTCTGGAAACACCATATATTTT	CASSLPGQDLSGNTIYF
TRBJ1-1	.	TRBV7-9	.	TGTGCCAGCAGCTCGGGGGAGAACACTGAAGCTTTCTTT	CASSSGENTEAFF
TRBJ2-6	.	TRBV10-3	TRBD1	TGTGCCATCAGTGCAGGGGGACACGCGGAATATTCTGGGGCCAACGGCCTGACTTTC	CAISAGGHAEYSGANGLTF
TRBJ1-2	.	TRBV7-2	TRBD1	TGTGCCAGCAGCTACCCCGGGACAGCCTATGGCTACACCTTC	CASSYPGTAYGYTF
TRBJ1-5	few	TRBV19	.	TGTGCCAGTAAGAGGGGGACCTTAATCAATCAGCCCCAGCATTTT	CASKRGTLINQPQHF
TRBJ2-7	.	TRBV15	TRBD1	TGTGCCACCAGCAGCCGACCGGGGACAGGGGGTGACACCTACGAGCAGTACTTC	CATSSRPGTGGDTYEQYF
TRBJ2-7	few	TRBV10-1	TRBD1	TGCGCCAGCAGTTCGACAGGGGATTACGAGCAGTACTTC	CASSSTGDYEQYF
TRBJ2-7	.	TRBV20-1	.	TGCAGTGCTAGGGGGGGCGAGCAGTACTTC	CSARGGEQYF
TRBJ1-2	.	TRBV27	TRBD1	TGTGCCAGCAGTACAGGGGCCTATGGCTACACCTTC	CASSTGAYGYTF
TRBJ2-5	.	TRBV29-1	.	TGCAGCGTTGAGCAGCGTAGATCCTCAGAGACCCAGTACTTC	CSVEQRRSSETQYF
TRBJ2-5	.	TRBV28	TRBD1	TGTGCCAGCACCCTACTGGGACAGATCGGCGGCGAGACCCAGTACTTC	CASTLLGQIGGETQYF
TRBJ2-5	few	TRBV7-8	TRBD2	TGTGCCAGCAGCGGTCCAGGGAGGGTCGCGGAGACCCAGTACTTC	CASSGPGRVAETQYF
TRBJ2-7	.	TRBV28	.	TGTGCCAGCAGTTTAAAAGGGAGCACCTTCTACGAGCAGTACTTC	CASSLKGSTFYEQYF
TRBJ1-2	.	TRBV7-2	.	TGTGCCAGCAGCCCTGGCCTTAACTATGGCTACACCTTC	CASSPGLNYGYTF
TRBJ1-1	few	TRBV18	.	TGTGCCAGCTCAGGGCCATCGAACACTGAAGCTTTCTTT	CASSGPSNTEAFF
TRBJ2-1	.	TRBV6-1	.	TGTGCCAGCAGAGTCGCCGGGACAAACTACAATGAGCAGTTCTTC	CASRVAGTNYNEQFF
TRBJ1-5	few	TRBV4-1	TRBD1	TGCGCCAGCAGCCAGGTTGACAGGGGGTTAGGTCAGCCCCAGCATTTT	CASSQVDRGLGQPQHF
TRBJ1-5	.	TRBV28	.	TGTGCCAGCAGTTTCTGGGAGAGCAATCAGCCCCAGCATTTT	CASSFWESNQPQHF
TRBJ1-6	.	TRBV2	.	TGTGCCAGCAGTGGTCCAGAACCAAATTCACCCCTCCACTTT	CASSGPEPNSPLHF
TRBJ2-7	.	TRBV7-2	.	TGTGCCAGCAGCTTACTCCATAGTTCCTACGAGCAGTACTTC	CASSLLHSSYEQYF
TRBJ2-5	.	TRBV27	.	TGTGCCAGCAGTGACAGATTCCAAGAGACCCAGTACTTC	CASSDRFQETQYF